Each of the 26 T cell receptor beta chains below was sequenced from the same sample in a study of CD8 T cells in ankylosing spondylitis. TCRdb reanalysed the 5' RACE reads using MiXCR and keeps one entry per CDR3 protein. The sample has approximately 260,000 distinct CDR3 sequences, 8% to 9.5% seen once. The sample taken for sequencing was blood, either unsorted or a sorted T cell fraction (not recorded which). All receptors derive from a male donor with ankylosing spondylitis or in good health (not recorded which).

The table lists this clonotype with many counts. The chain combines TRBV5-1 with TRBJ2-3; D may be TRBD1 (6 bases). The CDR3 totals 14 residues. The germline V gene has CDR1 SGHRS and CDR2 YFSETQ. V lost 3 bases and J lost 4, with 12 bases in between. CDR3 amino acids: CASSSQGSPDTQYF. The DNA for the CDR3 is TGCGCCAGCAGCTCACAGGGTAGCCCAGATACGCAGTATTTT.

This clonotype was counted ten times or more. This chain joins TRBV5-1 and TRBJ2-2; 11 bases line up with TRBD1. Germline-derived CDR1 and CDR2 are SGHRS and YFSETQ. The trim removed 6 bases at V and 4 bases at J, leaving 5 bases unmatched. This CDR3 has 15 residues. Here the CDR3 DNA reads TGCGCCAGCAACCGGGACAGGGGGTCCACCGGGGAGCTGTTTTTT. The encoded protein is CASNRDRGSTGELFF.

This clonotype was counted a few times. The J gene is TRBJ1-6, the V gene TRBV20-1; 7 bases map to TRBD1. Germline-derived CDR1 and CDR2 are DFQATT and SNEGSKA (reference sequence). The junction had 10 bases not matched to a gene; V was cut back by 6 bases and J by 8 bases. The length of the CDR3 is 14 residues. CDR3 DNA sequence: TGCAGTGCAAGCGACAGGGCTAGGGATTCACCCCTCCACTTT. This translates into CSASDRARDSPLHF.

This clonotype was found many times. The chain recombines TRBV27 with TRBJ2-2; possibly TRBD2 for D (5 bases). The CDR3 spans 12 residues. Trimming removed 5 bases at V and 6 bases at J, with 7 bases between. CDR1 is MNHEY, CDR2 SMNVEV, per germline (reference sequence). The CDR3 DNA reads as TGTGCCAGCAGTGGGAGTTCCGGGGAGCTGTTTTTT. It encodes CASSGSSGELFF.

This chain uses TRBV7-3 with TRBJ2-3; D might be TRBD1 (5 bases). Germline V gene sequence: CDR1 SGHTA, CDR2 FQGTGA. Between the trimmed V and J ends, which lost 5 bases and 6 bases, there was a span of 15 bases. The CDR3 has 14 amino acids. The DNA for the CDR3 is TGTGCCAGCAGCCCGCAGGGCCGAGAGGATACGCAGTATTTT. Amino acids: CASSPQGREDTQYF.

This clonotype was observed at least ten times. The CDR3 bases are TGCAGCGTTAAAACAGTCTTGAACACTGAAGCTTTCTTT. Protein: CSVKTVLNTEAFF. The chain couples TRBV29-1 to TRBJ1-1; D is undetermined. Germline V gene sequence: CDR1 SQVTM, CDR2 ANQGSEA. V lost 5 bases and J lost 0, with 10 bases in between. This CDR3 is built from 13 residues.

This clonotype was detected ten times or more. In nucleotides, the CDR3 is TGTGCCAGCAGCCAACTGACTAGCGGGGGATCGATATACAATGAGCAGTTCTTC. It specifies CASSQLTSGGSIYNEQFF. V gene TRBV4-2 combines with J gene TRBJ2-1; 12 positions agree with TRBD2. Germline loops: CDR1 LGHNA, CDR2 YNFKEQ. The J segment lost 4 bases and the V segment lost 2 bases, leaving 9 bases of the junction unmatched. CDR3 length: 18 residues.

This clonotype was counted ten times or more. The chain recombines TRBV19 with TRBJ2-7, with D unclear. The V end was cut by 3 bases, the J end by 3 bases, with 12 bases between. The V gene's germline CDR1 is LNHDA and CDR2 SQIVND (reference sequence). The CDR3 loop spans 14 amino acids. CDR3 amino acids: CASSIYTSHYEQYF. In DNA, the CDR3 is TGTGCCAGTAGTATTTATACCTCCCACTACGAGCAGTACTTC.

The sample holds many counts of this clonotype. The V and J genes are TRBV5-6 and TRBJ2-7; D unclear. The CDR3 has 13 amino acids. Germline V lookup: CDR1 SGHDT, CDR2 YYEEEE. Deletions cut 2 bases from V and 1 base from J, with 7 bases between. The CDR3 spells CASSFAKSYEQYF. In nucleotides, the CDR3 is TGTGCCAGCAGCTTCGCGAAGTCCTACGAGCAGTACTTC.

The V and J genes are TRBV5-1 and TRBJ2-1; TRBD2 matches 10 bases. The CDR3 loop spans 16 amino acids. The germline CDR1 and CDR2 sequences are SGHRS and YFSETQ. The J segment lost 8 bases and the V segment lost 3 bases, leaving 11 bases of the junction unmatched. The CDR3 loop is CASSSQAGGPLDEQFF. In DNA form, the CDR3 reads TGCGCCAGCAGCTCCCAAGCGGGAGGGCCCCTCGATGAGCAGTTCTTC.

This clonotype showed up many times. The rearrangement uses TRBV6-2 or TRBV6-3 and TRBJ2-7; D perhaps matches TRBD1 (5 bases). Trimming shortened V by 6 bases and J by 1 base, and 10 bases separated the two germline ends. Germline assignment: CDR1 MNHEY and CDR2 SVGEGT. The CDR3 loop spans 13 amino acids. The CDR3 nucleotides read TGTGCCAGCAGGGATTCAGGGTCCTACGAGCAGTACTTC. Translation: CASRDSGSYEQYF.

This clonotype showed up just a few times. The chain couples TRBV11-2 to TRBJ1-1; no reliable D call. The CDR3 length is 15 residues. Germline V gene lookup returns CDR1 SGHAT and CDR2 FQNNGV. V was trimmed by 2 bases and J by 1 base, leaving 11 bases between them. Here the CDR3 reads CASSLRSSGNTEAFF. DNA of the CDR3: TGTGCCAGCAGCTTAAGATCGTCTGGGAACACTGAAGCTTTCTTT.

This clonotype was seen repeatedly, ten times or more. The chain combines TRBV7-2 with TRBJ2-7; D remains unclear. V dropped 0 bases and J dropped 4 bases, with 7 bases sitting between them. Germline V CDR1 and CDR2: SGHTA, FQGNSA. CDR3 length: 13 residues. In DNA, the CDR3 is TGTGCCAGCAGCTTAGCGCCGCAATACGAGCAGTACTTC. Its translation is CASSLAPQYEQYF.

This clonotype was seen ten or more times. The chain is built from TRBV20-1 and TRBJ2-7; D unresolved. Deletions cut 5 bases from V and 0 bases from J, with 11 bases between. CDR1 is DFQATT, CDR2 SNEGSKA, per germline (reference sequence). The CDR3 length is 13 residues. In nucleotides, the CDR3 is TGCAGTGCTGGTGGACCGATCTCCTACGAGCAGTACTTC. Amino acids: CSAGGPISYEQYF.

This clonotype came up a few times. The chain joins TRBV7-2 to TRBJ2-7; D unclear. The V and J ends lost 4 bases and 5 bases respectively, with 12 bases between them. CDR1 and CDR2 from the germline V gene are SGHTA and FQGNSA. This CDR3 region has 13 residues. The CDR3 DNA reads as TGTGCCAGCAGCTCTTACGGGCCCCACGAGCAGTACTTC. The encoded protein is CASSSYGPHEQYF. Combining the CDR3 with reference TRBV7-2 and TRBJ2-7 gives the whole variable domain GAGVSQSPSNKVTEKGKDVELRCDPISGHTALYWYRQSLGQGLEFLIYFQGNSAPDKSGLPSDRFSAERTGGSVSTLTIQRTQQEDSAVYLCASSSYGPHEQYFGPGTRLTVT.

This chain connects TRBV7-9 to TRBJ2-1; D not resolved. Trimming shortened V by 5 bases and J by 3 bases, and 11 bases separated the two germline ends. Germline CDR1 and CDR2: SEHNR and FQNEAQ (reference sequence). There are 14 residues in the CDR3. In DNA form, the CDR3 reads TGTGCCAGCAGCCCCTGGTCCAGCTACAATGAGCAGTTCTTC. Translated: CASSPWSSYNEQFF. Using reference TRBV7-9 and TRBJ2-1 for the parts outside the CDR3, the full variable domain is DTGVSQNPRHKITKRGQNVTFRCDPISEHNRLYWYRQTLGQGPEFLTYFQNEAQLEKSRLLSDRFSAERPKGSFSTLEIQRTEQGDSAMYLCASSPWSSYNEQFFGPGTRLTVL.

This clonotype was seen more than once but under ten times. V is TRBV7-2 and J is TRBJ1-5; D may be TRBD1 (6 bases). This CDR3 is built from 13 residues. The V gene's germline CDR1 is SGHTA and CDR2 FQGNSA. V was pared by 5 bases and J by 6 bases, with 11 bases between. CDR3 sequence: CASSESGVQPQHF. CDR3 bases: TGTGCCAGCAGCGAGTCAGGGGTTCAGCCCCAGCATTTT.

In this sample, this clonotype turned up a few times. The rearrangement uses TRBV18 and TRBJ2-3; 9 positions agree with TRBD1. Unmatched junction bases numbered 4, after V lost 0 bases and J lost 6 bases. This CDR3 contains 15 residues. CDR1 is KGHSH and CDR2 is LQKENI in the germline V gene. CDR3 in amino acids: CASSPPTGGRDTQYF. The CDR3 bases are TGTGCCAGCTCACCACCTACAGGGGGCAGGGATACGCAGTATTTT.

This clonotype occurred many times. The chain joins TRBV5-4 to TRBJ2-1; 9 bases line up with TRBD2. The CDR3 has 16 residues. Germline-derived CDR1 and CDR2 are SGHNT and YYREEE (reference sequence). Trimming removed 4 bases from V and 0 bases from J; junction bases left unmatched: 5. This CDR3 reads CASSRMTSGSYNEQFF. CDR3 nucleotides: TGTGCCAGCAGCCGGATGACTAGCGGCTCCTACAATGAGCAGTTCTTC.

A word on this clonotype: A much larger clonotype is one base distant, so this may be a read error. This is likely a read error, given that the CDR3 carries no conserved phenylalanine or tryptophan at its end. The chain employs TRBV12-3 or TRBV12-4 and TRBJ1-6, with no clear D. The CDR3 loop spans 13 amino acids. The CDR3 loop reads CATSFREDSPLHL. The CDR3 DNA is TGTGCCACCAGTTTCCGAGAGGATTCACCCCTCCACTTA.

The chain is built from TRBV7-8 and TRBJ1-6; D gene unclear. Deletions cut 2 bases from V and 0 bases from J, with 11 bases between. This CDR3 spans 17 amino acids. Germline V gene data show CDR1 as SGHVS and CDR2 as FQNEAQ. Written as DNA, the CDR3 is TGTGCCAGCAGCTTAAATCGCTTTGGCTCCTATAATTCACCCCTCCACTTT. Its translation: CASSLNRFGSYNSPLHF.

This clonotype came up a few times. It may be a read error: a sequence one base away is much more abundant. The genes are TRBV12-3 or TRBV12-4 and TRBJ1-6, with D maybe TRBD1 (6 bases). The CDR3 spans 14 residues. With 6 bases removed from V and 7 bases from J, the gap between germline ends came to 13 bases. CDR3 coding DNA: TGTGCCAGCAGGGTATGGACAGTAAATTCACCCCTCCACTTT. Translation gives CASRVWTVNSPLHF.

This clonotype was observed many times. The V and J genes are TRBV7-2 and TRBJ1-5, with D maybe TRBD1 (6 bases). The CDR3 totals 13 residues. CDR1 and CDR2 from the germline V gene are SGHTA and FQGNSA. Between the trimmed V and J ends, which lost 3 bases and 8 bases, there was a span of 11 bases. CDR3 in amino acids: CASSLDRPEPQHF. CDR3 DNA sequence: TGTGCCAGCAGCTTGGACAGACCTGAGCCCCAGCATTTT.

This clonotype was counted many times. The chain uses TRBV20-1 and TRBJ2-1; no firm D call. CDR3 length: 14 amino acids. V was pared by 0 bases and J by 8 bases, with 14 bases between. The germline CDR1 and CDR2 sequences are DFQATT and SNEGSKA (reference sequence). CDR3 coding DNA: TGCAGTGCTAGAGAAGGACGTACCGACCATGAGCAGTTCTTC. Its translation is CSAREGRTDHEQFF.

This chain links TRBV7-2 with TRBJ1-2; D not certain. Germline CDR1 reads SGHTA; CDR2 reads FQGNSA. The CDR3 is 13 amino acids. V gave up 4 bases and J gave up 4 bases, with 10 bases separating them. CDR3 sequence reads: CASSSAGFYGYTF. CDR3 bases: TGTGCCAGCAGCTCGGCAGGCTTCTATGGCTACACCTTC.

This clonotype was picked up many times. The rearrangement joins TRBV7-2 to TRBJ1-2; a weak D match, TRBD1 (5 bases). Germline V lookup: CDR1 SGHTA, CDR2 FQGNSA. The CDR3 spans 16 residues. V lost 3 bases and J 1 base, leaving 15 bases between the germline ends. CDR3: CASSFHGGTNNYGYTF. Here the CDR3 DNA reads TGTGCCAGCAGCTTTCATGGGGGAACTAATAACTATGGCTACACCTTC.